This TCR beta chain was captured by sequencing in a study of cytomegalovirus exposure and HLA in healthy donors. 13 Jbeta primers and 60 Vbeta primers were used for the PCR. Some clones are missing from TCRdb's copy, which holds only in-frame ones; the method was immunoSEQ multiplex PCR. The sample has roughly 130,000 clones; about 80% are singletons. The ends were cut back, 0 bases at V and 0 bases at J, with 13 bases in the middle. Germline assignment: CDR1 SGHRS and CDR2 YFSETQ. CDR3 length: 17 amino acids. The V call is TRBV5-1, the J call TRBJ1-5; D is possibly TRBD1 (6 bases). Material: PBMCs. The receptor comes from a middle-aged man in good health and CMV-seronegative. The CDR3 loop reads CASSLGPTGNSNQPQHF. CDR3 nucleotide sequence: TGCGCCAGCAGCTTGGGCCCCACAGGGAATAGCAATCAGCCCCAGCATTTT.